Presented here are 5 T cell receptor beta chains from one specimen sequenced in a study of T cells in Graves' hyperthyroidism and ophthalmopathy. It was RNA transcripts that yielded the amplified TCR beta CDR3 regions. First-round RT-PCR of the TCR CDR3 relied on the HTBI primer set. TCRdb re-called the multiplex PCR reads through MiXCR, storing one row per CDR3 protein. The sample consists of around 250,000 distinct CDR3 sequences, about 14% of them appearing once. Sequenced: blood. These receptors came from a woman aged 40 to 49 with Graves' hyperthyroidism that later progressed to Graves' ophthalmopathy.

This clonotype was seen ten or more times. The rearrangement links TRBV2 to TRBJ2-5; no clear D gene. The CDR3 sequence is 15 residues long. Between the trimmed V and J ends, which lost 5 bases and 2 bases, there was a span of 15 bases. Germline values: CDR1 SNHLY, CDR2 FYNNEI. CDR3 DNA: TGTGCCAGCAGTCCTACCTTTCTGACACAAGAGACCCAGTACTTC. This codes for CASSPTFLTQETQYF.

The chain couples TRBV7-9 to TRBJ1-1; D gene uncertain. The V end lost 5 bases, the J end lost 0 bases, and 7 bases lay between the germline ends. Germline V gene data show CDR1 as SEHNR and CDR2 as FQNEAQ (reference sequence). CDR3 size: 13 residues. The CDR3 spells CASSRLLNTEAFF. In nucleotides, the CDR3 is TGTGCCAGCAGCCGACTTTTGAACACTGAAGCTTTCTTT.

With respect to this clonotype: A much larger clone lies one base from this, so it may be a read error. The rearrangement joins TRBV7-9 to TRBJ2-1; D is uncertain. Trimming shortened V by 5 bases and J by 10 bases, and 9 bases separated the two germline ends. This CDR3 spans 11 amino acids. Germline values: CDR1 SEHNR, CDR2 FQNEAQ (reference sequence). CDR3 sequence reads: CASSPQYEQFF. The CDR3 nucleotides are TGTGCCAGCAGCCCGCAGTACGAGCAGTTCTTC.

This rearrangement joins TRBV28 to TRBJ2-3; TRBD2 matches 8 bases. This CDR3 contains 17 residues. Trimming cost V 1 base and J 2 bases; bases outside gene matches: 8. Per germline, CDR1 MDHEN and CDR2 SYDVKM. The CDR3 sequence is CASSLFGGRIDTDTQYF. CDR3 nucleotides: TGTGCCAGCAGTTTATTCGGCGGGAGGATCGACACAGATACGCAGTATTTT.

This clonotype was counted at least ten times. The chain employs TRBV10-3 and TRBJ2-7, with D possibly TRBD2 on 6 matching bases. The V end was cut by 0 bases, the J end by 1 base, with 22 bases between. This CDR3 has 19 amino acids. Germline values: CDR1 ENHRY, CDR2 SYGVKD. The CDR3 region is CAISESLAGPGRSSYEQYF. The CDR3, as DNA: TGTGCCATCAGTGAGTCACTGGCCGGTCCGGGGAGGAGTTCCTACGAGCAGTACTTC.